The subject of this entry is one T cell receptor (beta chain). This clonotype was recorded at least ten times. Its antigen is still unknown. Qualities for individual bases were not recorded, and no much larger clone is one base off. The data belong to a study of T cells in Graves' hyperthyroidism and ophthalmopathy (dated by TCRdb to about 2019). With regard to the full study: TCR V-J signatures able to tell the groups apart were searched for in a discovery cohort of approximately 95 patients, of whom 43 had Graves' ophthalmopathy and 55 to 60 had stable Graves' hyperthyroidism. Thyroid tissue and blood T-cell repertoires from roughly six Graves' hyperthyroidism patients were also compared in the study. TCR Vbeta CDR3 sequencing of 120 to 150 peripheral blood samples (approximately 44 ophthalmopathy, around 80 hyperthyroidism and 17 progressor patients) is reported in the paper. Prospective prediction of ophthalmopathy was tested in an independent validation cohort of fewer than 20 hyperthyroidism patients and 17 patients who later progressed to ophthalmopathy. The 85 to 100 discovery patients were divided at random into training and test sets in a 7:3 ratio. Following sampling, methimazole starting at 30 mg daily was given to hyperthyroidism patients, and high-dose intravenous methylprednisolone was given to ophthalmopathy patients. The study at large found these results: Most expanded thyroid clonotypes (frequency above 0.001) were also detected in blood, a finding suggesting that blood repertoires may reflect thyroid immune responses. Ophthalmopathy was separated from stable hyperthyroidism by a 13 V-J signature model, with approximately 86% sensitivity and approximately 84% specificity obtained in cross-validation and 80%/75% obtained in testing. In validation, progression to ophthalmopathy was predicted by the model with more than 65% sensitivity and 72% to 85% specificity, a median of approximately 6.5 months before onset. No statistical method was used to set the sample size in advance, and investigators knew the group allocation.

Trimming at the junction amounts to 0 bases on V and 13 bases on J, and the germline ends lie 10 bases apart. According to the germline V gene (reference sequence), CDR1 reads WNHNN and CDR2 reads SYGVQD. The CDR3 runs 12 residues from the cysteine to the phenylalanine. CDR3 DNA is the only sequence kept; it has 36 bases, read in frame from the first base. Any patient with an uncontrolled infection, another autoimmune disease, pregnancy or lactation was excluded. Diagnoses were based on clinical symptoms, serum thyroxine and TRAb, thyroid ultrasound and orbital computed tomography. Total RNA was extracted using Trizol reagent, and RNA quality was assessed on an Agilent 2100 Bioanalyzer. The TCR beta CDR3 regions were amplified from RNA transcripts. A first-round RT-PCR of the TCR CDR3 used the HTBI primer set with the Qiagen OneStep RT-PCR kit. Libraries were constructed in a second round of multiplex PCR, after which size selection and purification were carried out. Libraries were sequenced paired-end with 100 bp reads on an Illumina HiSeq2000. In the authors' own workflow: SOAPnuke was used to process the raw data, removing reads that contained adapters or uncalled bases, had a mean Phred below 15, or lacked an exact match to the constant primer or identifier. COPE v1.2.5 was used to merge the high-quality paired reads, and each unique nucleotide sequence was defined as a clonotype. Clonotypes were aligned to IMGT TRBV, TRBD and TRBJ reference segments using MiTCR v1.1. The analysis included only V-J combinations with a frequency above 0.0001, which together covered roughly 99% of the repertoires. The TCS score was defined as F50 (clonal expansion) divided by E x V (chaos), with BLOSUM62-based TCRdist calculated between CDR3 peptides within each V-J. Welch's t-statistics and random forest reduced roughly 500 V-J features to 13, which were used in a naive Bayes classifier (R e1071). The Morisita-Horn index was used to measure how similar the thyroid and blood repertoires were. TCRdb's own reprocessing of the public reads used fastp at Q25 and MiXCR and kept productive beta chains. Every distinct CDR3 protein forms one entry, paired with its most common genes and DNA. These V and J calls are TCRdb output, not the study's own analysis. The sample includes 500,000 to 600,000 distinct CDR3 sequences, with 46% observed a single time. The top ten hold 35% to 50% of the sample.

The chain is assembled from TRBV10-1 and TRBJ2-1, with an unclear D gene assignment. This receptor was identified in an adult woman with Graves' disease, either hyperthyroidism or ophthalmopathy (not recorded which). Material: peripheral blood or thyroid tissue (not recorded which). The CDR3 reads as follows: CASSESGGGQFF. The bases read TGCGCCAGCAGTGAGTCGGGCGGCGGCCAGTTCTTC.